What follows is one T cell receptor (beta chain) and its context. This clonotype was detected many times. No antigen is known for it. Base qualities were left out, and no much larger clone turns up one base away. These data originate in a study of molecular identifiers for immune sequencing clone quantification (dated 2018 in TCRdb). A note on the overall study: For a replicate experiment, RNA from roughly 20,000 or 100,000 naive CD8 T cells was divided into five aliquots, and four of the five aliquots were sequenced. This methods study used CD8 T cells to benchmark TCR RNA copy counting and molecular-identifier clustering-based TCR repertoire sequencing (MIDCIRS).

The receptor library was made with PCR. The instrument given in TCRdb is NextSeq 500. Bulk TCR libraries were prepared as previously described, using TCR primers listed in Table S5. The Qiagen AllPrep DNA/RNA kit was used to purify total RNA. Before analysis, reads from multiple sequencing runs of one library were combined. In the source study's methods: Only reads with exact TCR constant sequence were kept, trimmed to 150 nt, and grouped by their 12-nt molecular barcodes. Within each barcode group, reads were sub-clustered at a 15% Levenshtein threshold, and quality-weighted consensus sequences were built per RNA molecule. Non-functional sequences were removed, as were lower-count sequences one edit away from another. On the basis of fitting two negative binomial distributions, barcode sub-clusters with fewer than 20% of the maximum read count were discarded. The public sequencing data were trimmed at Q25 with fastp and processed into clonotypes with MiXCR by TCRdb, which kept only in-frame beta chains. Each entry is one CDR3 protein sequence, shown with its most common DNA and genes. These V and J calls originate from TCRdb's pipeline instead of the authors' own analysis. The sample includes some 96,000 distinct CDR3 sequences, with more than 20% observed a single time. In total, the top ten clones hold roughly 1% of the sample.

The paper as a whole reports these results and caveats: The sizes of highly expanded clones could end up underestimated when identical TCR molecules share a barcode. Modeling gave about 3 recovered TCR RNA copies per cell versus roughly 10 by digital PCR, implying around 33% capture efficiency. In CMV-specific effector cells, over 99% of molecules were held by clones above 20 RNA copies, whereas under 1% of molecules were held by such clones in naive cells. Spiked-in Jurkat TCR RNA equivalent to a single cell was reported to be detectable even among 750,000 to 1,000,000 naive CD8 T cells. The naive libraries included spiked-in Jurkat TCR RNA (approximately ten copies' worth), and this RNA is not part of the donor repertoire. When barcode sub-clustering was left out, chimeric consensus sequences inflated TCR diversity, with chimeras reaching as high as 47%.

Libraries of naive CD8 T cells were built from anywhere between about 18,000 and 1,000,000 sorted cells, with 10%, 30% or 50% of the purified RNA used. Naive CD8 T cells, defined as CD8+CD4-CCR7+CD45RA+, were FACS-sorted into RLT Plus buffer on a BD FACSAria II. Detection sensitivity was tested by spiking Jurkat RNA equal to about eleven TCR copies' worth into samples containing about 20,000-1,000,000 naive CD8 T cells. Enrichment of CD8 T cells was performed with RosetteSep CD8+ T Cell Enrichment Cocktail and Ficoll-Paque, after which ACK red cell lysis was carried out. The CDR3 starts with the cysteine, ends with the phenylalanine, and has 12 residues. The sequence is cut down to CDR3 DNA, 36 bases in frame from base 1. The germline V gene encodes CDR1 SGDLS and CDR2 YYNGEE. V drops 7 bases and J drops 7 bases, leaving 14 bases in between.

The clonotype originates from a human donor in good health. Some libraries in this study had Jurkat cell RNA spiked in. The chain is made from TRBV9 and TRBJ1-1, with a weak D call of TRBD1 (5 bases match). Sequencing used naive CD8+ T cells from blood, with Jurkat cell RNA spiked in. This specimen's cell subset or site label, per the study, means: FACS-sorted CD8+CD4-CCR7+CD45RA+ naive T cells. In nucleotide form, the sequence is TGTGCCAGCGGTGGGGGGGACTTTGAAGCTTTCTTT. Its coded protein is CASGGGDFEAFF.